One and the same sample provided the 32 T cell receptor beta chains below, sequenced in a study of cytomegalovirus exposure and HLA in healthy donors. PCR employed 60 Vbeta and 13 Jbeta primers. Here immunoSEQ multiplex PCR was the method, and the copy in TCRdb shows in-frame clones only, minus some. The data show around 130,000 clones, about 77% seen once. The sample taken for sequencing was PBMCs. Receptors were obtained from a man aged 45 to 65 in good health and CMV-seronegative.

The V and J genes are TRBV11-2 and TRBJ2-7; 12 nucleotides match TRBD1. There are 13 residues in the CDR3. V dropped 6 bases and J dropped 6; count of bases not matched to a gene: 3. Looked up from germline, CDR1 is SGHAT and CDR2 is FQNNGV. The CDR3 protein is CASSGTGGAEQYF. CDR3 in DNA: TGTGCCAGCAGTGGGACAGGGGGCGCCGAGCAGTACTTC.

The table lists this clone with a few counts. The chain has TRBV12-5 and TRBJ1-1, with D possibly matching TRBD1 (6 bases). From germline, CDR1 is LGHNT and CDR2 FRNRAP. Deletions cut 7 bases from V and 3 bases from J, with 12 bases between. This CDR3 is built from 13 residues. For the CDR3, the DNA is TGTGCTAGTGATCCTAACAGGGACACTGAAGCTTTCTTT. Protein sequence: CASDPNRDTEAFF.

The genes are TRBV28 and TRBJ1-2; 8 nucleotides align to TRBD1. The CDR3 runs to 14 residues. CDR1 is MDHEN and CDR2 is SYDVKM in the germline V gene. V was pared by 5 bases and J by 1 base, with 3 bases of the junction left unmatched. CDR3 protein: CASSPGQGNYGYTF. CDR3 DNA: TGTGCCAGCAGTCCTGGACAGGGTAACTATGGCTACACCTTC.

The CDR3, as DNA: TGTGCCAGCAGTTCGGGGGGAGGCATCAATGAGCAGTTCTTC. Protein sequence: CASSSGGGINEQFF. This rearrangement joins TRBV6-1 to TRBJ2-1; 7 bases map to TRBD2. Germline V gene data show CDR1 as MNHNS and CDR2 as SASEGT. The V segment lost 5 bases and the J segment 6 bases; nucleotides outside the gene matches: 7. This CDR3 is 14 amino acids long.

This rearrangement joins TRBV28 to TRBJ2-3; 9 bases align to TRBD2. The CDR3 spans 15 residues. Germline loops: CDR1 MDHEN, CDR2 SYDVKM. V lost 3 bases to trimming and J lost 5 bases; unmatched junction nucleotides: 6. DNA of the CDR3: TGTGCCAGCAGTTTTATAGCGGGAGTCGGAGATACGCAGTATTTT. This codes for CASSFIAGVGDTQYF.

V usage is TRBV9 and J usage is TRBJ2-3; a weak D match, TRBD2 (6 bases). The CDR3 runs 16 residues. The germline CDR1 and CDR2 sequences are SGDLS and YYNGEE. V was trimmed by 0 bases and J by 1 base, leaving 12 bases between them. The CDR3 DNA sequence: TGTGCCAGCAGCGTAGGAGGAGGGTACGGCACAGATACGCAGTATTTT. It specifies CASSVGGGYGTDTQYF. Looking up the rest from reference TRBV9 and TRBJ2-3 gives the full variable domain: DSGVTQTPKHLITATGQRVTLRCSPRSGDLSVYWYQQSLDQGLQFLIQYYNGEERAKGNILERFSAQQFPDLHSELNLSSLELGDSALYFCASSVGGGYGTDTQYFGPGTRLTVL.

This sequence joins TRBV15 and TRBJ1-5, with unresolved D. This CDR3 has 15 residues. Germline V gene sequence: CDR1 LNHNV, CDR2 YYDKDF (reference sequence). Trimming removed 8 bases from V and 9 bases from J, with 23 bases in between. DNA of the CDR3: TGTGCCACCGGTGCTAAAAGTCGGGCCGAGGGGCCCCAGCATTTT. It specifies CATGAKSRAEGPQHF. The full variable domain, rest sourced from reference TRBV15 and TRBJ1-5, is DAMVIQNPRYQVTQFGKPVTLSCSQTLNHNVMYWYQQKSSQAPKLLFHYYDKDFNNEADTPDNFQSRRPNTSFCFLDIRSPGLGDTAMYLCATGAKSRAEGPQHFGDGTRLSIL.

This clone was detected only a few times. V gene TRBV7-8 combines with J gene TRBJ1-5; 7 bases fit TRBD1. The V segment lost 5 bases and the J segment 3 bases; nucleotides outside the gene matches: 4. Germline lookup yields CDR1 SGHVS and CDR2 FQNEAQ. The CDR3 contains 14 residues. The CDR3 DNA is TGTGCCAGCAGCCTGGACAGGCTCAATCAGCCCCAGCATTTT. Its translation is CASSLDRLNQPQHF.

The count of this clone is one. J is TRBJ2-7 and V is TRBV2, with TRBD1 matching 11 bases. The CDR3 spans 15 residues. Germline V gives CDR1 SNHLY, CDR2 FYNNEI. With 0 bases clipped from V and 5 bases from J, the junction kept 3 bases outside the gene matches. This chain's CDR3 is CASSEAGQGAHEQYF. The DNA for the CDR3 is TGTGCCAGCAGTGAAGCCGGACAGGGGGCTCACGAGCAGTACTTC.

The chain links TRBV18 to TRBJ2-7, with 8 bases aligning to TRBD2. Germline-derived CDR1 and CDR2 are KGHSH and LQKENI. With V trimmed by 2 bases and J by 2 bases, 2 bases remained unmatched. CDR3 length equals 14 residues. The chain's CDR3 is CASSPELAAYEQYF. For the CDR3, the DNA is TGTGCCAGCTCACCAGAACTAGCGGCCTACGAGCAGTACTTC.

A few counts support this clone. This chain links TRBV18 with TRBJ2-5, with TRBD1 identical over 8 bases. Looked up from germline, CDR1 is KGHSH and CDR2 is LQKENI. Losses at the gene ends were 2 bases for V and 4 bases for J; bases not matched to a gene: 6. The CDR3 spans 15 residues. The CDR3 spells CASSPVKTGAETQYF. The CDR3 DNA reads TGTGCCAGCTCACCAGTCAAGACAGGGGCAGAGACCCAGTACTTC. The variable domain in full, with the rest retrieved from reference TRBV18 and TRBJ2-5, is NAGVMQNPRHLVRRRGQEARLRCSPMKGHSHVYWYRQLPEEGLKFMVYLQKENIIDESGMPKERFSAEFPKEGPSILRIQQVVRGDSAAYFCASSPVKTGAETQYFGPGTRLLVL.

The chain couples TRBV7-2 to TRBJ2-5, with D perhaps matching TRBD2 (6 bases). Germline CDR1 is SGHTA and CDR2 is FQGNSA. There are 15 residues in the CDR3. Trimming cost V 1 base and J 5 bases, with 14 bases left between them. CDR3 DNA sequence: TGTGCCAGCAGCTTAGGGGGCCGGGAGTCGGAGACCCAGTACTTC. It translates to CASSLGGRESETQYF.

This clone came up once. CDR3 sequence (DNA): TGTGCCAGCAGTTTGTCTCAGGGGGTGTACGAGCAGTACTTC. It yields the protein CASSLSQGVYEQYF. The V call is TRBV28, the J call TRBJ2-7, with 7 positions matching TRBD1. V dropped 3 bases and J dropped 4; count of bases not matched to a gene: 6. This CDR3 is built from 14 residues. CDR1 and CDR2 from the germline V gene are MDHEN and SYDVKM.

The count of this clone is one. This chain uses TRBV5-4 with TRBJ1-3; 7 bases are shared with TRBD1. The length of the CDR3 is 18 residues. CDR1 is SGHNT and CDR2 is YYREEE in the germline V gene (reference sequence). J gave up 0 bases and V 0 bases, and 9 bases lay outside the gene matches. This CDR3 reads CASSLGGTAALSGNTIYF. For the CDR3, the DNA is TGTGCCAGCAGCTTGGGCGGGACAGCCGCCCTCTCTGGAAACACCATATATTTT. Variable domain in full (rest from reference TRBV5-4 and TRBJ1-3): ETGVTQSPTHLIKTRGQQVTLRCSSQSGHNTVSWYQQALGQGPQFIFQYYREEENGRGNFPPRFSGLQFPNYSSELNVNALELDDSALYLCASSLGGTAALSGNTIYFGEGSWLTVV.

This clone was observed a handful of times. CDR3 DNA: TGTGCCAGCAGTTCCCCCTCCTCGACAGGGGGCGTGATGGGGGATACGCAGTATTTT. Its protein is CASSSPSSTGGVMGDTQYF. The V call is TRBV28, the J call TRBJ2-3; TRBD1 agrees at 10 bases. The CDR3 extends over 19 amino acids. CDR1 MDHEN and CDR2 SYDVKM come from the germline V gene. Trimming removed 4 bases from V and 6 bases from J; junction bases left unmatched: 19.

The chain employs TRBV10-3 and TRBJ1-3; possibly TRBD1 for D (6 bases). Trimming stripped 11 bases from V and 1 base from J, with 9 bases between. CDR1 and CDR2 from the germline V gene are ENHRY and SYGVKD. The CDR3 has 12 amino acids. The CDR3 region is CAAGASGNTIYF. CDR3 DNA sequence: TGTGCCGCGGGGGCGTCTGGAAACACCATATATTTT.

This chain joins TRBV19 and TRBJ2-7, with 8 bases identical to TRBD1. Germline CDR1 reads LNHDA; CDR2 reads SQIVND (reference sequence). The CDR3 consists of 15 residues. J gave up 2 bases and V 4 bases, and 7 bases lay outside the gene matches. The CDR3 nucleotides read TGTGCCAGTAGTAATACAGGGGGAACAGCCTACGAGCAGTACTTC. It specifies CASSNTGGTAYEQYF.

In the case of this clone: This sample also contains other DNA sequences that code for the same CDR3. The V and J genes are TRBV28 and TRBJ2-5, with TRBD1 matching over 8 bases. Trimming removed 6 bases from V and 4 bases from J; junction bases left unmatched: 4. The CDR3 has 13 residues. CDR1 MDHEN and CDR2 SYDVKM come from the germline V gene. The CDR3 DNA reads TGTGCCAGCAGAGTACAGGGGGTAGAGACCCAGTACTTC. Encoded protein: CASRVQGVETQYF.

This clone was counted a few times. The V and J genes are TRBV9 and TRBJ2-5, with D tentatively TRBD1 (6 bases). The CDR3 is 16 amino acids. The germline V and J ends were trimmed by 2 bases and 5 bases, with 19 bases remaining between them. Germline CDR1 SGDLS, CDR2 YYNGEE. The CDR3, as DNA: TGTGCCAGCAGCGTTGGATATGGGGGCGCTTCCGAGACCCAGTACTTC. It specifies CASSVGYGGASETQYF.

The DNA of the CDR3 is TGTGCCAGCAGCCCCGGGACAGGTCCCTACGAGCAGTACTTC. It codes for CASSPGTGPYEQYF. The genes are TRBV6-1 and TRBJ2-7; TRBD1 matches at 8 bases. J was trimmed by 2 bases and V by 6 bases; bases with no gene match: 6. The germline CDR1 and CDR2 sequences are MNHNS and SASEGT. This CDR3 has 14 amino acids.

This chain links TRBV28 with TRBJ1-5, with 7 bases lining up with TRBD1. This CDR3 has 15 amino acids. Germline values: CDR1 MDHEN, CDR2 SYDVKM. Germline trimming cut 10 bases from V and 2 bases from J; bases unmatched to any gene: 11. The CDR3 sequence: CATSTSGQGNQPQHF. In nucleotides, the CDR3 is TGTGCCACCTCAACCAGTGGACAGGGCAATCAGCCCCAGCATTTT.

The chain has TRBV19 and TRBJ2-7; D possibly corresponds to TRBD2 (5 bases). V lost 4 bases to trimming and J lost 0 bases, with 16 bases between them. Germline CDR1 reads LNHDA; CDR2 reads SQIVND (reference sequence). There are 16 residues in the CDR3. The CDR3 DNA is TGTGCCAGTAGTAGAAACCCCAGTGGGAGCTCCTACGAGCAGTACTTC. It is translated as CASSRNPSGSSYEQYF.

The chain combines TRBV29-1 with TRBJ2-1; TRBD2 agrees at 14 bases. Losses at the gene ends were 3 bases for V and 1 base for J; bases not matched to a gene: 8. The length of the CDR3 is 18 residues. CDR1 SQVTM and CDR2 ANQGSEA come from the germline V gene. The CDR3 protein is CSVEAGLAGVTSYNEQFF. Written as DNA, the CDR3 is TGCAGCGTTGAGGCGGGACTAGCGGGAGTTACTTCCTACAATGAGCAGTTCTTC.

The V and J genes are TRBV27 and TRBJ2-3; D gene uncertain. This CDR3 is built from 15 residues. The V end lost 4 bases, the J end lost 8 bases, and 19 bases lay between the germline ends. Germline CDR1 is MNHEY and CDR2 is SMNVEV (reference sequence). CDR3 in amino acids: CASSSYSSRVGTQYF. The CDR3 nucleotides are TGTGCCAGCAGTTCCTATTCTAGTCGTGTCGGTACGCAGTATTTT.

The chain has TRBV11-2 and TRBJ2-2; D is unclear. Germline V CDR1 and CDR2: SGHAT, FQNNGV. V lost 1 base and J 5 bases, leaving 5 bases between the germline ends. The CDR3 has 13 residues. The CDR3, as DNA: TGTGCCAGCAGCTTAGGAGCAACCGGGGAGCTGTTTTTT. This sequence encodes CASSLGATGELFF.

This clone was counted between two and nine times. The chain combines TRBV6-5 with TRBJ2-7, with a tentative D call TRBD2 (6 bases). Trimming cost V 4 bases and J 1 base, with 11 bases left between them. Germline V gene data show CDR1 as MNHEY and CDR2 as SVGAGI. This CDR3 contains 14 residues. CDR3 DNA: TGTGCCAGCAGTTGGGACGGAGGGTCCTACGAGCAGTACTTC. Protein: CASSWDGGSYEQYF.

With respect to this clone: Other DNA sequences in the same sample also yield this CDR3. V usage is TRBV28 and J usage is TRBJ2-3; the match to TRBD2 covers 7 bases. V lost 3 bases, J lost 1 base, and 1 base stayed unmatched. CDR3 length: 14 amino acids. From germline, CDR1 is MDHEN and CDR2 SYDVKM. The CDR3 protein is CASSLGGGTDTQYF. CDR3 nucleotide sequence: TGTGCCAGCAGTTTGGGGGGGGGCACAGATACGCAGTATTTT. The full variable domain, in which reference TRBV28 and TRBJ2-3 provide the parts outside the CDR3, is DVKVTQSSRYLVKRTGEKVFLECVQDMDHENMFWYRQDPGLGLRLIYFSYDVKMKEKGDIPEGYSVSREKKERFSLILESASTNQTSMYLCASSLGGGTDTQYFGPGTRLTVL.

This chain links TRBV28 with TRBJ1-1; D remains ambiguous. The CDR3 spans 11 residues. The germline V gene encodes CDR1 MDHEN and CDR2 SYDVKM. The V end was cut by 2 bases, the J end by 8 bases, with 6 bases between. The CDR3 sequence is CASSLMQEAFF. CDR3 bases: TGTGCCAGCAGTTTAATGCAGGAAGCTTTCTTT.

The genes are TRBV2 and TRBJ2-1, with D possibly being TRBD2 (6 bases). Trimming cost V 5 bases and J 7 bases, with 21 bases left between them. There are 16 residues in the CDR3. In germline, CDR1 is SNHLY, CDR2 FYNNEI. In DNA, the CDR3 is TGTGCCAGCAGTACGGAGGGCCGACCCAATGGAAATGAGCAGTTCTTC. Protein product: CASSTEGRPNGNEQFF.

This chain uses TRBV18 with TRBJ2-5; D remains ambiguous. V lost 0 bases, J lost 4 bases, and 6 bases lay in between. CDR3 length equals 13 residues. From germline, CDR1 is KGHSH and CDR2 LQKENI. CDR3 nucleotides: TGTGCCAGCTCACCACCGACTCTAGAGACCCAGTACTTC. Translated, it gives CASSPPTLETQYF.

In this sample, this clone turned up a few times. The chain is built from TRBV28 and TRBJ1-4, with 11 bases fitting TRBD1. CDR3 size: 15 residues. Trimming removed 7 bases from V and 10 bases from J; junction bases left unmatched: 11. Per germline, CDR1 MDHEN and CDR2 SYDVKM. CDR3 sequence (DNA): TGTGCCAGCATGTTTTTGGACAGGGGGCTCGGAAAACTGTTTTTT. Translation gives CASMFLDRGLGKLFF.

This rearrangement joins TRBV4-1 to TRBJ2-3; 7 nucleotides agree with TRBD1. The germline V gene encodes CDR1 MGHRA and CDR2 YSYEKL. CDR3 length: 17 amino acids. The V segment lost 1 base and the J segment 3 bases; nucleotides outside the gene matches: 10. The DNA for the CDR3 is TGCGCCAGCAGCCAAGTTAGGCCCAGGGGGAGAACAGATACGCAGTATTTT. Protein product: CASSQVRPRGRTDTQYF.